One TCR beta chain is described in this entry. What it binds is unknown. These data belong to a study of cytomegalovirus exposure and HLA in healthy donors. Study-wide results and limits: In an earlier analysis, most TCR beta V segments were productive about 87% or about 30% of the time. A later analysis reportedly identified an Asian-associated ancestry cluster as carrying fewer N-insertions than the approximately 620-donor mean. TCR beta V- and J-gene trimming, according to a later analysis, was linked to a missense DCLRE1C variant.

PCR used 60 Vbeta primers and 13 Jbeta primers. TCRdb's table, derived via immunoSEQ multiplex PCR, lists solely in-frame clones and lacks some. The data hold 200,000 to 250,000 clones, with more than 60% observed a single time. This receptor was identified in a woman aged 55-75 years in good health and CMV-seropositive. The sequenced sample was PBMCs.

CDR3 residues: CASSQATGTASYGYTF. The CDR3 bases are TGCGCCAGCAGCCAAGCAACCGGGACAGCCAGCTATGGCTACACCTTC. The chain has TRBV4-1 and TRBJ1-2, with 7 bases identical to TRBD1. Germline CDR1 and CDR2: MGHRA and YSYEKL. Germline trimming cut 1 base from V and 4 bases from J; bases unmatched to any gene: 9. This CDR3 contains 16 residues.